Detailed here is one T cell receptor beta chain. CDR1 and CDR2 (germline): SGHNT, YYREEE (reference sequence). CDR3 size: 16 residues. The ends lost 4 bases at V and 5 bases at J; junction bases unmatched: 13. The sample is drawn from a study of CD8 T cells in Susac syndrome. Treatment-naive patients with stable or active relapsing-remitting disease were the multiple sclerosis controls. Roughly 0.45 to 1 ug RNA was reverse transcribed with random hexamers. MiXCR, run by TCRdb on the immunoSEQ multiplex PCR reads, gives a single entry per CDR3 protein. In the table there are 150,000 to 160,000 distinct CDR3 sequences, about 94% of which are singletons.

The TCR comes from a human donor with multiple sclerosis. J is TRBJ2-7 and V is TRBV5-4, with 9 bases fitting TRBD1. Sample: CD8+ T cells from PBMCs. The CDR3 coding sequence is TGTGCCAGCAGCATGCCGGGACAGGGAACAATCGACGAGCAGTACTTC. It is translated as CASSMPGQGTIDEQYF.